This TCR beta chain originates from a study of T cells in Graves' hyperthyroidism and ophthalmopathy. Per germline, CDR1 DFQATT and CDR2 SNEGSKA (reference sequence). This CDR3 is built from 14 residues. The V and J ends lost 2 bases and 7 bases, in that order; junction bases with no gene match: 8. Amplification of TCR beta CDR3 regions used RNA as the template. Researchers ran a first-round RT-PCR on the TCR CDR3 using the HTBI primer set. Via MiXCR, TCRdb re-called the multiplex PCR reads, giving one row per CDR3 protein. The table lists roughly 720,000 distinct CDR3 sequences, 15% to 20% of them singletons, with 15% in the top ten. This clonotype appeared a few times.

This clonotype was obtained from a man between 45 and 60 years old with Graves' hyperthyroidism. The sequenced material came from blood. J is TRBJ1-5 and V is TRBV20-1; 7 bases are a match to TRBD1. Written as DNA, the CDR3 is TGCAGTGCTAGAAGGTCAGGGGGTAGGCAGCCCCAGCATTTT. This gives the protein CSARRSGGRQPQHF.